Sequencing of this TCR beta chain was carried out in a study of identical twins. Points from the study as a whole: In zero-insertion analyses, partial confounding could arise from invariant MAIT and iNKT cells. Memory repertoires showed no such pattern, whereas abundant cord blood beta clonotypes carried fewer insertions.

Every one of the donors was a healthy Caucasian. Via MiXCR, TCRdb re-called the 5' RACE reads, giving one row per CDR3 protein. The sample has hundreds of thousands of distinct CDR3 sequences, less than 7% seen once. The junction had 3 bases not matched to a gene; V was cut back by 6 bases and J by 2 bases. From germline, CDR1 is MNHEY and CDR2 SVGEGT. The CDR3 is 13 amino acids. At least ten counts were recorded for this clonotype. Antigen unknown. Sequencing was carried out using naive T cells sorted from blood. J is TRBJ2-7 and V is TRBV6-2 or TRBV6-3; 8 positions agree with TRBD2. The TCR originated in a man in his late teens or twenties in good health. The chain's CDR3 is CASSVGGAYEQYF. The CDR3 region has the DNA TGTGCCAGCAGCGTCGGGGGGGCCTACGAGCAGTACTTC.